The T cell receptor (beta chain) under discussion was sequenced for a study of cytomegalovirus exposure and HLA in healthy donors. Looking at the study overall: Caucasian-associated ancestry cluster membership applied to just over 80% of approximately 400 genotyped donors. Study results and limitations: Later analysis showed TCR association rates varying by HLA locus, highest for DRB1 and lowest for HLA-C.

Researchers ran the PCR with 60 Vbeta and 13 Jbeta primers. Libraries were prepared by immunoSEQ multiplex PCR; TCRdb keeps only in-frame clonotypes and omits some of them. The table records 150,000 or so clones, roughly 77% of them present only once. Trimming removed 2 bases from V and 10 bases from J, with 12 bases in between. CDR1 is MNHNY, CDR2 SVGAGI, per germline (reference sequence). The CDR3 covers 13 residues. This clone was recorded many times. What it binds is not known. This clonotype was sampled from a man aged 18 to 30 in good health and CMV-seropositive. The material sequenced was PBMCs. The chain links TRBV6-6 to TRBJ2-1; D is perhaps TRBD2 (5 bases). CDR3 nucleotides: TGTGCCAGCAGTTACCAGTCTGGCGGGGAGCAGTTCTTC. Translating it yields CASSYQSGGEQFF.